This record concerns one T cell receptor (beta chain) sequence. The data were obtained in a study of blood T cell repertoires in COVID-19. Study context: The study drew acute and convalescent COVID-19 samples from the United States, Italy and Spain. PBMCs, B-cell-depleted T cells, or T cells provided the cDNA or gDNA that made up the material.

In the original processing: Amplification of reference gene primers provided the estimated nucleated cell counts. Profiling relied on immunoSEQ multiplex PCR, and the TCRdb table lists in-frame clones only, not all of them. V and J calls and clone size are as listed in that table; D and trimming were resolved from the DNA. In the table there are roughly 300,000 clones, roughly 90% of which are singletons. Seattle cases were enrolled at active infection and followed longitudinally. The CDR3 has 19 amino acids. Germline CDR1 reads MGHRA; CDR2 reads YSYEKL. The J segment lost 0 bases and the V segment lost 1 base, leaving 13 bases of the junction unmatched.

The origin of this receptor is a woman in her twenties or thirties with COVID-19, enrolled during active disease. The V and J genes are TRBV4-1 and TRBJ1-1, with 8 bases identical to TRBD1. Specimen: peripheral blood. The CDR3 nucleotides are TGCGCCAGCAGCCAAGCGGCCCCTGACAGGGGCACTATGAACACTGAAGCTTTCTTT. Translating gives CASSQAAPDRGTMNTEAFF.